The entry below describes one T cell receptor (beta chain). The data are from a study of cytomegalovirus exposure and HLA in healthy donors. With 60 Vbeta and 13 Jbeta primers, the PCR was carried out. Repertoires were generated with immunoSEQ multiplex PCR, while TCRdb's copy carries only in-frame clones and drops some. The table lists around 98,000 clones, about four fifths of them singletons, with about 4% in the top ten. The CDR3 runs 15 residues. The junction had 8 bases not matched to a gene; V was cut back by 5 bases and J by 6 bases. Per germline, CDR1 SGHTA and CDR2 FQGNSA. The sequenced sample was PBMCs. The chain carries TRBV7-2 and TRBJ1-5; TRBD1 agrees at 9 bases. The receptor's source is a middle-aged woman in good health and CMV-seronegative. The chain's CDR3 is CASSQPGQGGQPQHF. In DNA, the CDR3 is TGTGCCAGCAGCCAACCGGGACAGGGAGGTCAGCCCCAGCATTTT. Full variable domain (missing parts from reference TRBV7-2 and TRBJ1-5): GAGVSQSPSNKVTEKGKDVELRCDPISGHTALYWYRQSLGQGLEFLIYFQGNSAPDKSGLPSDRFSAERTGGSVSTLTIQRTQQEDSAVYLCASSQPGQGGQPQHFGDGTRLSIL.